The 16 T cell receptor beta chains presented below share a single source sample, sequenced in a study of blood T cells in healthy people across ages. Next came a second PCR, run for about 7 to 12 cycles, which used a sample-barcoded 5' primer along with a J-beta primer mix. TCRdb re-analysed the 5' RACE reads in MiXCR, keeping a single row per CDR3 protein. The sample shows about 1.6 million distinct CDR3 sequences, 30% to 35% of them seen only once. Sequenced: blood. The source of these receptors is a woman aged 25 to 45 in good health.

This clonotype turned up a few times. The V gene is TRBV7-3, the J gene TRBJ2-1; D call uncertain. This CDR3 comprises 14 residues. Germline lookup yields CDR1 SGHTA and CDR2 FQGTGA. Trimming took 5 bases from V and 6 from J, leaving 14 bases between them. This CDR3 is CASSPGKDPNEQFF. CDR3 nucleotide sequence: TGTGCCAGCAGCCCGGGCAAGGACCCCAATGAGCAGTTCTTC.

This clonotype was observed many times. The germline gene is not matched at one end of the junction; a read error may be the cause. The chain combines TRBV7-3 with TRBJ1-1; D may be TRBD1 (5 bases). The CDR3 consists of 13 residues. CDR1 and CDR2 from the germline V gene are SGHTA and FQGTGA. The CDR3 bases are TGTGCCAGCAGTTTAACAGGTCTCACTGAAGCTTTCTTT. It codes for CASSLTGLTEAFF.

The chain recombines TRBV12-3 or TRBV12-4 with TRBJ2-3; TRBD2 matches 7 bases. CDR3 length: 14 amino acids. With V trimmed by 2 bases and J by 6 bases, 5 bases remained unmatched. CDR3 nucleotide sequence: TGTGCCAGCAGTTTATCTAGCGGACCTGATACGCAGTATTTT. Translated: CASSLSSGPDTQYF.

About this clonotype itself: The junction differs from germline at one of its ends, possibly a read error. The chain links TRBV4-2 to TRBJ2-3; no clear D. The CDR3 is 16 amino acids. The germline CDR1 and CDR2 sequences are LGHNA and YNFKEQ. The CDR3 protein is CARSQDLLQITDTQYF. The CDR3 DNA reads TGTGCCCGCAGCCAAGATTTGTTGCAGATCACAGATACGCAGTATTTT.

The V gene is TRBV12-3 or TRBV12-4, the J gene TRBJ1-1; TRBD1 matches at 7 bases. V shed 1 base and J 10 bases; nucleotides not matched to a gene: 9. The CDR3 has 14 residues. The CDR3 loop is CASSLGGQLVGAFF. DNA of the CDR3: TGTGCCAGCAGTTTAGGGGGACAGCTCGTGGGAGCTTTCTTT.

In its sample, this clonotype was seen a few times. The chain employs TRBV7-2 and TRBJ1-5; weak D call: TRBD1 (5 bases). Trimming removed 1 base at V and 0 bases at J, with 13 bases between. The CDR3 totals 17 residues. The germline V gene encodes CDR1 SGHTA and CDR2 FQGNSA. CDR3 DNA: TGTGCCAGCAGCTTAGTTCTGGGGACGGGTAGCAATCAGCCCCAGCATTTT. Translation: CASSLVLGTGSNQPQHF.

The chain employs TRBV3-1 and TRBJ2-5; 7 nucleotides agree with TRBD1. Trimming took 6 bases from V and 5 from J; bases not matched to a gene: 12. The CDR3 extends over 15 amino acids. In germline, CDR1 is LGHDT, CDR2 YNNKEL (reference sequence). CDR3: CASRSTGEGRETQYF. The DNA for the CDR3 is TGTGCCAGCAGGTCCACAGGGGAAGGTCGTGAGACCCAGTACTTC.

The table lists this clonotype with many counts. The chain uses TRBV5-1 and TRBJ2-1; TRBD1 agrees at 7 bases. Germline V CDR1 and CDR2: SGHRS, YFSETQ. The J segment lost 4 bases and the V segment lost 4 bases, leaving 5 bases of the junction unmatched. The CDR3 covers 14 residues. This chain's CDR3 is CASSPRQGYNEQFF. The DNA for the CDR3 is TGCGCCAGCAGCCCCCGACAGGGATACAATGAGCAGTTCTTC. Together with reference TRBV5-1 and TRBJ2-1, the CDR3 gives the full variable domain: KAGVTQTPRYLIKTRGQQVTLSCSPISGHRSVSWYQQTPGQGLQFLFEYFSETQRNKGNFPGRFSGRQFSNSRSEMNVSTLELGDSALYLCASSPRQGYNEQFFGPGTRLTVL.

V usage is TRBV20-1 and J usage is TRBJ2-3; 7 bases fit TRBD2. CDR3 length: 17 residues. V dropped 6 bases and J dropped 3; count of bases not matched to a gene: 18. Germline CDR1 reads DFQATT; CDR2 reads SNEGSKA (reference sequence). The CDR3, as DNA: TGCAGTGCCATAGCTGGCGGGGGACCCCGGGGGACAGATACGCAGTATTTT. As protein: CSAIAGGGPRGTDTQYF.

The chain combines TRBV10-3 with TRBJ1-2; D is ambiguous. The germline V gene has CDR1 ENHRY and CDR2 SYGVKD. This CDR3 has 14 amino acids. The ends were cut back, 2 bases at V and 3 bases at J, with 10 bases in the middle. The CDR3 bases are TGTGCCATCAGTGAGCAAACACAATACTATGGCTACACCTTC. This encodes CAISEQTQYYGYTF.

In its sample, this clonotype was seen a few times. The chain carries TRBV28 and TRBJ2-3, with 8 bases matching TRBD2. CDR3 length: 16 residues. The V gene end was trimmed by 3 bases and the J gene end by 2 bases; junction bases not matched to a gene: 7. Germline V gene data show CDR1 as MDHEN and CDR2 as SYDVKM. The CDR3 bases are TGTGCCAGCAGTTTCGTGGCCGGGGGGGACACAGATACGCAGTATTTT. It is translated as CASSFVAGGDTDTQYF.

This clonotype was observed a few times. V is TRBV3-1 and J is TRBJ2-1; 7 bases align to TRBD2. This CDR3 comprises 16 residues. CDR1 is LGHDT, CDR2 YNNKEL, per germline (reference sequence). The V gene end was trimmed by 3 bases and the J gene end by 2 bases; junction bases not matched to a gene: 7. The CDR3 DNA follows: TGTGCCAGCAGCCATCTTGGCGGGGGAACCTACAATGAGCAGTTCTTC. Amino acid sequence: CASSHLGGGTYNEQFF.

This clonotype was detected a few times. The chain carries TRBV20-1 and TRBJ1-5; TRBD1 matches at 7 bases. V was clipped by 5 bases and J by 5 bases; unmatched bases: 6. CDR1 is DFQATT, CDR2 SNEGSKA, per germline (reference sequence). This CDR3 comprises 13 residues. The chain's CDR3 is CSAPDRFDQPQHF. DNA for the CDR3: TGCAGTGCTCCGGACAGGTTCGATCAGCCCCAGCATTTT.

This chain connects TRBV30 to TRBJ2-7; 7 bases line up with TRBD1. The J segment lost 2 bases and the V segment lost 4 bases, leaving 5 bases of the junction unmatched. The CDR3 covers 13 residues. Germline CDR1 is GTSNPN and CDR2 is SVGIG (reference sequence). The DNA for the CDR3 is TGTGCCTGGAAAACACAGGGGACCTACGAGCAGTACTTC. It yields the protein CAWKTQGTYEQYF. Together with reference TRBV30 and TRBJ2-7, the CDR3 gives the full variable domain: SQTIHQWPATLVQPVGSPLSLECTVEGTSNPNLYWYRQAAGRGLQLLFYSVGIGQISSEVPQNLSASRPQDRQFILSSKKLLLSDSGFYLCAWKTQGTYEQYFGPGTRLTVT.

CDR3 region: CASSHGLAGGRSYNEQFF. CDR3 in DNA: TGTGCCAGCAGCCACGGGCTAGCGGGAGGGAGGTCCTACAATGAGCAGTTCTTC. The chain is built from TRBV7-8 and TRBJ2-1; 12 bases align to TRBD2. CDR1 is SGHVS, CDR2 FQNEAQ, per germline. The CDR3 has 18 amino acids. V lost 5 bases to trimming and J lost 1 base; unmatched junction nucleotides: 9.

This clonotype was recorded at least ten times. The chain carries TRBV27 and TRBJ2-7; D unresolved. The germline CDR1 and CDR2 sequences are MNHEY and SMNVEV (reference sequence). Trimming shortened V by 6 bases and J by 4 bases, and 19 bases separated the two germline ends. CDR3 length: 15 residues. CDR3 coding DNA: TGTGCCAGCAGCTTTGGTGGTGGTAGTTCTTACGAGCAGTACTTC. Its translation is CASSFGGGSSYEQYF.